This T cell receptor (beta chain) was identified in a study of T cells in Graves' hyperthyroidism and ophthalmopathy. Study-wide results and caveats: Before onset, ophthalmopathy was predicted by the model a median approximately 6.6 months earlier.

This clonotype was picked up a small number of times. No antigen is known for it. TCR beta CDR3 sequences were amplified from RNA transcripts. HTBI primers were the set used in a first-round RT-PCR of the TCR CDR3. TCRdb re-analysed the multiplex PCR reads in MiXCR, keeping a single row per CDR3 protein. Of over 650,000 distinct CDR3 sequences listed, 16% were seen once; the top ten hold roughly 8%. V shed 4 bases and J shed 0 bases, with 17 bases lying between them. This CDR3 has 17 residues. Germline values: CDR1 LGHDT, CDR2 YNNKEL (reference sequence). This clonotype originated in a man in his late teens or twenties with Graves' hyperthyroidism. This chain links TRBV3-1 with TRBJ2-3; D is perhaps TRBD2 (6 bases). The sequenced material came from blood. The CDR3 spells CASSRLPRGGSTDTQYF. The CDR3 region has the DNA TGTGCCAGCAGCCGACTCCCCCGAGGAGGGAGCACAGATACGCAGTATTTT.